This T cell receptor beta chain was sequenced in a study of metastatic and nonmetastatic thyroid tumors. This clone was recorded at least ten times. There were no patients who had received any treatment before thyroid surgery. Per the germline V gene, CDR1 is SEHNR and CDR2 is FQNEAQ (reference sequence). The V end lost 5 bases, the J end lost 4 bases, and 11 bases lay between the germline ends. This CDR3 region has 14 residues. TCRdb ran MiXCR on the PCR reads. The sample consists of about 69,000 clones, 12% to 15% of them appearing once. Specimen: blood. The chain links TRBV7-9 to TRBJ2-2, with a possible D match to TRBD2 (5 bases). This sequence was found in a male donor with papillary thyroid cancer or a benign thyroid nodule (not recorded which). Some clones in this sample may be carry-over from other donors' samples. The CDR3 coding sequence is TGTGCCAGCAGCCTCGGACTGGTCACCGGGGAGCTGTTTTTT. Translated: CASSLGLVTGELFF.